Below, 9 T cell receptor beta chains from the same sample are listed, as sequenced in a study of T cell repertoires in cytomegalovirus infection. TCRdb used MiXCR to reprocess the reads, holding one entry per CDR3 protein. Of over 300,000 distinct CDR3 sequences detected, 9.5% appear once; the ten largest clones hold 4.3%. The specimen was PBMCs. The receptors come from a human donor in good health (CMV status not recorded). Some clones in this sample may be carry-over from other donors' samples.

This clonotype occurred many times. The chain couples TRBV6-6 to TRBJ2-7, with 8 bases lining up with TRBD1. Germline V gene lookup returns CDR1 MNHNY and CDR2 SVGAGI (reference sequence). Germline trimming cut 0 bases from V and 4 bases from J; bases unmatched to any gene: 2. CDR3 size: 14 residues. The CDR3 region is CASSYSTGVYEQYF. The DNA of the CDR3 is TGTGCCAGCAGTTACTCGACAGGGGTTTACGAGCAGTACTTC.

This clonotype was counted only a few times. V is TRBV28 and J is TRBJ2-5; tentative D call: TRBD1 (6 bases). Germline-derived CDR1 and CDR2 are MDHEN and SYDVKM. This CDR3 spans 14 amino acids. Trimming removed 7 bases at V and 5 bases at J, with 17 bases between. Written as DNA, the CDR3 is TGTGCCAGCAACACAAGGGGGAATGAGGAGACCCAGTACTTC. Its protein product is CASNTRGNEETQYF.

This chain connects TRBV30 to TRBJ2-2; 7 bases are shared with TRBD2. The V and J ends lost 8 bases and 5 bases, in that order; junction bases with no gene match: 11. CDR1 is GTSNPN, CDR2 SVGIG, per germline (reference sequence). This CDR3 contains 14 residues. The CDR3 sequence: CARPSGRDTGELFF. The CDR3 DNA follows: TGTGCCCGCCCTTCGGGGAGGGATACCGGGGAGCTGTTTTTT.

The chain recombines TRBV6-2 or TRBV6-3 with TRBJ1-2; no definite D call. Germline CDR1 MNHEY, CDR2 SVGEGT. Trimming shortened V by 5 bases and J by 7 bases, and 11 bases separated the two germline ends. This CDR3 has 12 amino acids. CDR3 in amino acids: CASSQNIGGYTF. CDR3 coding DNA: TGTGCCAGCAGTCAGAACATCGGTGGCTACACCTTC.

The chain has TRBV4-3 and TRBJ1-1, with no clear D. Germline CDR1 LGHNA, CDR2 YSLEER. V dropped 2 bases and J dropped 7 bases, with 14 bases sitting between them. CDR3 length equals 14 residues. The CDR3 region has the DNA TGCGCCAGCAGCCAACCCACAGTCCCTCATGAAGCTTTCTTT. Its translation is CASSQPTVPHEAFF.

This clonotype turned up a few times. The chain recombines TRBV12-3 or TRBV12-4 with TRBJ2-1; tentative D call: TRBD2 (6 bases). The CDR3 runs 14 residues. The germline V and J ends were trimmed by 3 bases and 6 bases, with 12 bases remaining between them. The CDR3, as DNA: TGTGCCAGCAGTTTCGGGACTCCGCGCAATGAGCAGTTCTTC. Amino acids: CASSFGTPRNEQFF.

This clonotype was detected ten times or more. V and J are TRBV12-3 or TRBV12-4 and TRBJ2-5, with TRBD2 matching over 12 bases. The CDR3 sequence is 16 residues long. Losses at the gene ends were 5 bases for V and 5 bases for J; bases not matched to a gene: 9. The CDR3 DNA reads as TGTGCCAGCAGTCAGACTAGCGGGGGACCGGTGGAGACCCAGTACTTC. This gives the protein CASSQTSGGPVETQYF.

This clonotype came up a few times. The chain combines TRBV7-3 with TRBJ2-2, with D unclear. Per germline, CDR1 SGHTA and CDR2 FQGTGA. The germline V and J ends were trimmed by 1 base and 6 bases, with 6 bases remaining between them. The CDR3 spans 13 residues. The CDR3 spells CASSLIAPGELFF. In DNA form, the CDR3 reads TGTGCCAGCAGCTTAATAGCCCCCGGGGAGCTGTTTTTT.

The V gene is TRBV6-2 or TRBV6-3, the J gene TRBJ2-1; 11 nucleotides agree with TRBD1. The CDR3 is 15 amino acids. Germline V lookup: CDR1 MNHEY, CDR2 SVGEGT. Unmatched junction bases numbered 6, after V lost 5 bases and J lost 6 bases. CDR3 sequence reads: CASSHAGQGGNEQFF. CDR3 DNA sequence: TGTGCCAGCAGTCACGCGGGACAGGGGGGCAATGAGCAGTTCTTC.